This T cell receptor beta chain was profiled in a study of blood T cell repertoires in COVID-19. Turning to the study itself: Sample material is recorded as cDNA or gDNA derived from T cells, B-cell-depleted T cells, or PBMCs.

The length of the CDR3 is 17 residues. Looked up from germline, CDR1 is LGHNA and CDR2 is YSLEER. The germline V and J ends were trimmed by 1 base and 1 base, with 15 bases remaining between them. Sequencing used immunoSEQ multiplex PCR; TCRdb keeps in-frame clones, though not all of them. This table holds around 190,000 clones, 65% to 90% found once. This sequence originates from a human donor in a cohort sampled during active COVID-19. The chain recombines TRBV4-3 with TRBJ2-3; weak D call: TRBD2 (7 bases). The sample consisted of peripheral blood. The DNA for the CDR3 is TGCGCCAGCAGCCAAGCCTGGAGGGAGGGGGGCACAGATACGCAGTATTTT. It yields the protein CASSQAWREGGTDTQYF.